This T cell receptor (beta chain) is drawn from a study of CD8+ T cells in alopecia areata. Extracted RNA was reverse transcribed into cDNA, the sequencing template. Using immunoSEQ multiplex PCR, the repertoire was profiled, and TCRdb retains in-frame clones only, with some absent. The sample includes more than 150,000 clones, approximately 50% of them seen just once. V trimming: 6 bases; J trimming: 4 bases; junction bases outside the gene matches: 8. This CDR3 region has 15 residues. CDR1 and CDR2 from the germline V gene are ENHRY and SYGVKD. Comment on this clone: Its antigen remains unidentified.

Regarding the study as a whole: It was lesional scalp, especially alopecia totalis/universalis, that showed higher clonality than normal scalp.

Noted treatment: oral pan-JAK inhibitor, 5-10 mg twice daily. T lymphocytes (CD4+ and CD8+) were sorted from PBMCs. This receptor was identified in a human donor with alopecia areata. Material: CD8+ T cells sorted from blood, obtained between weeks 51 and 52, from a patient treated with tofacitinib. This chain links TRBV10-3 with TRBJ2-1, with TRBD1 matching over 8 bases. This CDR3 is CAIRTQGALYNEQFF. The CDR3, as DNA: TGTGCCATCAGGACTCAGGGGGCCCTATACAATGAGCAGTTCTTC.